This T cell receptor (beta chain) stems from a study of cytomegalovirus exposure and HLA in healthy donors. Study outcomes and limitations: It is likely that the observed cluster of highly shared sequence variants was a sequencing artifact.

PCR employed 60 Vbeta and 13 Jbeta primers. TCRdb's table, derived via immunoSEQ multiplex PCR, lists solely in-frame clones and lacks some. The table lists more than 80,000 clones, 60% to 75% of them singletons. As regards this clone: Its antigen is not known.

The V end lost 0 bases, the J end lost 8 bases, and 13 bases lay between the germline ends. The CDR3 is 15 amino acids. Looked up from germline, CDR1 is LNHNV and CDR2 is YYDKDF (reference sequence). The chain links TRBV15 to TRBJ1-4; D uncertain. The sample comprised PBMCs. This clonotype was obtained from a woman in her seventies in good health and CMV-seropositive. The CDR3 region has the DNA TGTGCCACCAGCAGAGATAATTTGGGAGAGGAAAAACTGTTTTTT. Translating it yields CATSRDNLGEEKLFF.